These T cell receptor beta chains were read from a single sample in a study of cytomegalovirus exposure and HLA in healthy donors. Sequencing used immunoSEQ multiplex PCR; TCRdb keeps in-frame clones, though not all of them. Among fewer than 200,000 clones listed, about 82% were seen once. The specimen was PBMCs. The receptor set was obtained from a female donor in good health and CMV-seronegative. CDR3s include the opening cysteine and the closing phenylalanine or tryptophan. A D gene is named only where the DNA matches it firmly. A row's size may be missing; if present it is once, few, many or a size class.

TRBV4-2,NA,NA,TRBJ2-5,CASSQDLAETQYF,TGTGCCAGCAGCCAAGATTTGGCCGAGACCCAGTACTTC
TRBV18,TRBD2,NA,TRBJ2-5,CASSPRLRGKRGQETQYF,TGTGCCAGCTCACCACGCCTGCGGGGGAAAAGGGGTCAAGAGACCCAGTACTTC
TRBV5-6,TRBD2,NA,TRBJ2-5,CASSATGLAGETQYF,TGTGCCAGCAGCGCGACGGGACTAGCGGGAGAGACCCAGTACTTC
TRBV4-3,NA,once,TRBJ2-6,CASSLLPGRASGANGLTF,TGCGCCAGCAGCCTCCTCCCGGGCAGAGCCTCTGGGGCCAACGGCCTGACTTTC
TRBV5-4,NA,NA,TRBJ1-3,CASSLDSIADSGNTIYF,TGTGCCAGCAGCTTGGATTCGATCGCGGACTCTGGAAACACCATATATTTT
TRBV28,NA,NA,TRBJ1-1,CASSSFRTEAFF,TGTGCCAGCAGTTCGTTCCGCACTGAAGCTTTCTTT
TRBV7-2,NA,NA,TRBJ2-4,CASSFRDWDIQYF,TGTGCCAGCAGCTTCCGGGACTGGGACATTCAGTACTTC
TRBV6-4,NA,NA,TRBJ2-3,CASRDTTGPGTDTQYF,TGTGCCAGCAGGGATACTACAGGGCCGGGCACAGATACGCAGTATTTT
TRBV6-5,TRBD1,NA,TRBJ1-2,CASRGGQLYGYTF,TGTGCCAGCCGGGGGGGACAGCTTTATGGCTACACCTTC
TRBV5-4,TRBD2,few,TRBJ2-3,CASSFGLAGATDTQYF,TGTGCCAGCAGCTTCGGACTAGCGGGAGCCACAGATACGCAGTATTTT
TRBV4-2,NA,NA,TRBJ1-5,CASSEGGRQPQHF,TGTGCCAGCAGCGAGGGTGGGAGGCAGCCCCAGCATTTT
TRBV5-1,NA,few,TRBJ1-3,CASSLDADPRNTIYF,TGCGCCAGCAGCTTGGACGCGGATCCCCGGAACACCATATATTTT
TRBV7-2,TRBD2,NA,TRBJ2-2,CASSPTSGGGTGELFF,TGTGCCAGCAGCCCCACTAGCGGGGGGGGGACCGGGGAGCTGTTTTTT
TRBV28,NA,NA,TRBJ1-5,CASSLMGSGSNQPQHF,TGTGCCAGCAGTTTGATGGGGTCGGGGAGCAATCAGCCCCAGCATTTT
TRBV5-1,NA,NA,TRBJ1-6,CASSDDKSSYNSPLHF,TGCGCCAGCAGCGACGACAAGAGCTCCTATAATTCACCCCTCCACTTT
TRBV19,TRBD1,NA,TRBJ1-3,CASSMDGQASGNTIYF,TGTGCCAGTAGTATGGATGGACAGGCCTCTGGAAACACCATATATTTT
TRBV28,NA,NA,TRBJ1-4,CAHQGIANEKLFF,TGTGCACACCAGGGAATAGCTAATGAAAAACTGTTTTTT
TRBV4-1,NA,NA,TRBJ1-3,CASSQVMGGYSGNTIYF,TGCGCCAGCAGCCAGGTCATGGGGGGATACTCTGGAAACACCATATATTTT
TRBV4-3,TRBD1,NA,TRBJ1-1,CASSQQGAFEAFF,TGCGCCAGCAGCCAACAGGGGGCATTTGAAGCTTTCTTT
TRBV29-1,TRBD1,few,TRBJ2-7,CSGGSGTASYEQYF,TGCAGCGGTGGTTCCGGGACAGCCTCCTACGAGCAGTACTTC
TRBV5-6,NA,NA,TRBJ2-7,CASSEGGQAYEQYF,TGTGCCAGCAGTGAAGGGGGACAAGCATACGAGCAGTACTTC
TRBV11-2,TRBD2,NA,TRBJ2-5,CASSLASGGYQETQYF,TGTGCCAGCAGCTTAGCTAGCGGGGGTTACCAAGAGACCCAGTACTTC